This entry lists 8 T cell receptor beta chains sequenced from one sample in a study of blood T cell repertoires in COVID-19. Assay used: immunoSEQ multiplex PCR; TCRdb lists only in-frame clones, some missing. This table has around 140,000 clones, roughly 75% appearing once. Sequencing used PBMCs or T cells enriched from blood (not recorded which). These TCRs come from a woman aged 45-59 years who had recovered from COVID-19.

The rearrangement joins TRBV19 to TRBJ1-3, with TRBD1 identical over 8 bases. Germline trimming cut 8 bases from V and 0 bases from J; bases unmatched to any gene: 3. Germline V gene data show CDR1 as LNHDA and CDR2 as SQIVND (reference sequence). There are 14 residues in the CDR3. Here the CDR3 DNA reads TGTGCCAGTCGACAGGGGATCTCTGGAAACACCATATATTTT. This codes for CASRQGISGNTIYF.

This chain connects TRBV28 to TRBJ2-7, with D possibly matching TRBD2 (5 bases). CDR3 length: 15 amino acids. Germline V gene sequence: CDR1 MDHEN, CDR2 SYDVKM. V was shortened by 6 bases and J by 1 base, with 16 bases between the two germline ends. CDR3 nucleotides: TGTGCCAGCAGCCCGGCCAATGAGGGATCCTACGAGCAGTACTTC. This gives the protein CASSPANEGSYEQYF.

This chain uses TRBV2 with TRBJ2-1; 9 nucleotides match TRBD2. Germline CDR1 is SNHLY and CDR2 is FYNNEI. V shed 7 bases and J 0 bases; nucleotides not matched to a gene: 16. The CDR3 is 19 residues long. The CDR3 sequence is CASKLPGLAGRSSYNEQFF. CDR3 nucleotide sequence: TGTGCCAGCAAACTACCGGGGCTAGCGGGGAGGAGCTCCTACAATGAGCAGTTCTTC.

This clone is a singleton in its sample. CDR3 region: CAISEGANQQYV. CDR3 coding DNA: TGTGCCATCAGTGAGGGAGCTAACCAGCAGTACGTC. The rearrangement joins TRBV10-3 to TRBJ2-7; D not certain. The CDR3 loop spans 12 amino acids. Germline values: CDR1 ENHRY, CDR2 SYGVKD. V lost 2 bases and J lost 8, with 10 bases in between.

The chain links TRBV5-1 to TRBJ1-1; 9 bases match TRBD1. This CDR3 is built from 16 residues. Per the germline V gene, CDR1 is SGHRS and CDR2 is YFSETQ. The trim removed 4 bases at V and 0 bases at J, leaving 7 bases unmatched. CDR3 sequence reads: CASSQAGTGLNTEAFF. CDR3 sequence (DNA): TGCGCCAGCAGCCAGGCCGGGACAGGGCTGAACACTGAAGCTTTCTTT.

The chain couples TRBV14 to TRBJ1-1; no reliable D call. Germline V gene lookup returns CDR1 SGHDN and CDR2 FVKESK. Trimming shortened V by 5 bases and J by 4 bases, and 17 bases separated the two germline ends. This CDR3 has 15 amino acids. The CDR3 nucleotides read TGTGCCAGCAGCTACGCGCCCCGCGCGGGCACTGAAGCTTTCTTT. As protein: CASSYAPRAGTEAFF.

This clone was counted many times. This chain links TRBV7-8 with TRBJ2-3; D is uncertain. Germline CDR1 is SGHVS and CDR2 is FQNEAQ. The CDR3 totals 14 residues. The V and J ends lost 0 bases and 1 base respectively, with 5 bases between them. Here the CDR3 DNA reads TGTGCCAGCAGCTTAGCGGTAGGCACAGATACGCAGTATTTT. Residues: CASSLAVGTDTQYF.

CDR3 nucleotide sequence: TGTGCCAGCAGTTTTGGGGGCTCGGGCACCGGGGAGCTGTTTTTT. This gives the protein CASSFGGSGTGELFF. The chain is built from TRBV28 and TRBJ2-2; the D gene is possibly TRBD1 (6 bases). The germline V gene has CDR1 MDHEN and CDR2 SYDVKM. The CDR3 has 15 amino acids. V lost 3 bases and J lost 4, with 12 bases in between.